A single sample gave rise to the 8 T cell receptor beta chains below, sequenced in a study of cytomegalovirus exposure and HLA in healthy donors. Primers included in the PCR were 60 Vbeta and 13 Jbeta primers. Sequenced by immunoSEQ multiplex PCR; TCRdb stores in-frame clones only, minus some. The sample consists of fewer than 200,000 clones, about nine tenths of them appearing once. The material sequenced was PBMCs. The source is a boy aged 2-9 years in good health and CMV-seronegative.

V usage is TRBV7-2 and J usage is TRBJ2-4; a weak D match, TRBD2 (6 bases). The CDR3 length is 15 residues. The V gene lost 1 base and the J gene lost 0 bases, with 7 bases spanning the gap. Germline V gene data show CDR1 as SGHTA and CDR2 as FQGNSA. CDR3 sequence reads: CASSLGGVAKNIQYF. DNA for the CDR3: TGTGCCAGCAGCTTAGGGGGGGTAGCCAAAAACATTCAGTACTTC.

J is TRBJ2-5 and V is TRBV29-1, with 7 bases fitting TRBD1. This CDR3 region has 17 residues. Germline loops: CDR1 SQVTM, CDR2 ANQGSEA. The ends lost 3 bases at V and 5 bases at J; junction bases unmatched: 18. CDR3 protein: CSVDYPGQAVFRETQYF. In DNA form, the CDR3 reads TGCAGCGTTGATTACCCTGGACAGGCTGTCTTTAGGGAGACCCAGTACTTC.

This chain joins TRBV7-2 and TRBJ2-5; 10 bases are shared with TRBD2. The CDR3 loop spans 16 amino acids. V lost 6 bases to trimming and J lost 4 bases; unmatched junction nucleotides: 11. The germline gives CDR1 SGHTA, CDR2 FQGNSA. The CDR3 reads CASSPPSGGARETQYF. As DNA, the CDR3 is TGTGCCAGCAGTCCTCCCAGCGGGGGGGCCAGAGAGACCCAGTACTTC. The variable domain in full, completed from reference TRBV7-2 and TRBJ2-5, reads GAGVSQSPSNKVTEKGKDVELRCDPISGHTALYWYRQSLGQGLEFLIYFQGNSAPDKSGLPSDRFSAERTGGSVSTLTIQRTQQEDSAVYLCASSPPSGGARETQYFGPGTRLLVL.

With respect to this clone: This sample includes further DNA sequences coding for the same CDR3. The chain has TRBV7-9 and TRBJ2-5; maybe TRBD2 (5 bases). Per the germline V gene, CDR1 is SEHNR and CDR2 is FQNEAQ (reference sequence). Trimming left V 5 bases short and J 5 bases short, with 9 bases between. The CDR3 consists of 12 residues. CDR3 in DNA: TGTGCCAGCAGCCCAAGAGGGGAGACCCAGTACTTC. It yields the protein CASSPRGETQYF.

This clone was seen a single time. CDR3 coding DNA: TGTGCCAGCAGTGCCGGGACAGGGGGTGAATTCCGGATCTACGAGCAGTACTTC. Its translation: CASSAGTGGEFRIYEQYF. The chain joins TRBV2 to TRBJ2-7; 11 bases agree with TRBD1. J lost 3 bases, V lost 4 bases, and 14 bases had no gene match. Germline CDR1 reads SNHLY; CDR2 reads FYNNEI. This CDR3 comprises 18 residues.

The chain has TRBV28 and TRBJ1-5; D perhaps matches TRBD1 (5 bases). Deletions cut 3 bases from V and 7 bases from J, with 10 bases between. Germline CDR1 reads MDHEN; CDR2 reads SYDVKM. There are 13 residues in the CDR3. CDR3 residues: CASSFNGGQPQHF. The CDR3 DNA is TGTGCCAGCAGTTTTAACGGGGGGCAGCCCCAGCATTTT.

This rearrangement joins TRBV5-1 to TRBJ2-3, with 7 bases aligning to TRBD2. Losses at the gene ends were 0 bases for V and 5 bases for J; bases not matched to a gene: 6. The CDR3 consists of 15 residues. Germline CDR1 is SGHRS and CDR2 is YFSETQ. CDR3 in DNA: TGCGCCAGCAGCTTGGGGGCTAGCGGACAAGATACGCAGTATTTT. It yields the protein CASSLGASGQDTQYF. The full variable domain, its missing parts supplied by reference TRBV5-1 and TRBJ2-3, is KAGVTQTPRYLIKTRGQQVTLSCSPISGHRSVSWYQQTPGQGLQFLFEYFSETQRNKGNFPGRFSGRQFSNSRSEMNVSTLELGDSALYLCASSLGASGQDTQYFGPGTRLTVL.

The rearrangement uses TRBV28 and TRBJ2-2; 7 bases agree with TRBD1. J was trimmed by 0 bases and V by 7 bases; bases with no gene match: 5. Germline lookup yields CDR1 MDHEN and CDR2 SYDVKM. This CDR3 has 15 amino acids. CDR3 nucleotide sequence: TGTGCCAGCAAAACAGGGGCTTCGAACACCGGGGAGCTGTTTTTT. Translated, it gives CASKTGASNTGELFF.